The rows below give T cell receptor beta chains drawn from one sample of a study of blood T cell repertoires in COVID-19. Method: immunoSEQ multiplex PCR; TCRdb's copy keeps in-frame clones and lacks some. In the table there are fewer than 400,000 clones, more than 85% of which are singletons. Sample: peripheral blood. These receptors all come from a human donor in a cohort sampled during active COVID-19. The CDR3 runs from the conserved cysteine through the conserved F or W. The D gene is left open where the match is weak. Not all rows give a size; the values are once, few, many and, for expanded clones, a class.

size	V	J	D	DNA	CDR3
NA	TRBV15	TRBJ1-6	NA	TGTGCCACCAGCAGAGATCGGGATCGGACAGAGAATTCACCCCTCCACTTT	CATSRDRDRTENSPLHF
NA	TRBV30	TRBJ1-1	NA	TGTGCCTGGAGCCGCTGGGACACGAACACTGAAGCTTTCTTT	CAWSRWDTNTEAFF
NA	TRBV7-2	TRBJ2-7	NA	TGTGCCAGCAGCCTCAAATCAGGGGTGAGCTCCTACGAGCAGTACTTC	CASSLKSGVSSYEQYF
once	TRBV20-1	TRBJ1-1	NA	TGCAGTGCTAGTTTTTCCCCGACACGATGGGACACTGAAGCTTTCTTT	CSASFSPTRWDTEAFF
NA	TRBV28	TRBJ1-1	NA	TGTGCCAGCAGTTTAGCGCGGGGAACCATGAACACTGAAGCTTTCTTT	CASSLARGTMNTEAFF
once	TRBV7-2	TRBJ2-3	NA	TGTGCCAGAGGCGGTGGCACAGATACGCAGTATTTT	CARGGGTDTQYF
NA	TRBV20-1	TRBJ2-5	TRBD2	TGCAGTGCTAGTGACTCTAGCGGGAGGGCCTTACAAGGGGAGACCCAGTACTTC	CSASDSSGRALQGETQYF
NA	TRBV3-1/TRBV3-2	TRBJ2-2	TRBD2	TGTGCCAGCAGCCAAGAGGGACTAGCTCTCGGGGAGCTGTTTTTT	CASSQEGLALGELFF
NA	TRBV5-5	TRBJ2-1	NA	TGTGCCAGCAGCTTGGTATGGCTCCATGAGCAGTTCTTC	CASSLVWLHEQFF
NA	TRBV9	TRBJ1-4	TRBD1	TGTGCCAGCAGCGTAGCGGGACAGAATGAAAAACTGTTTTTT	CASSVAGQNEKLFF
NA	TRBV5-3	TRBJ1-3	TRBD1	TGTGCCAGAAGCAAAGGGGACAGGGCCTTCTCTGGAAACACCATATATTTT	CARSKGDRAFSGNTIYF
NA	TRBV27	TRBJ2-7	TRBD2	TGTGCCAGCTCCTCGGGACTAGCGGGAGGGCGAGAGCAGTACTTC	CASSSGLAGGREQYF
NA	TRBV7-2	TRBJ2-5	NA	TGTGCCAGCAACACCTTGGGTAGGGGAGAGACCCAGTACTTC	CASNTLGRGETQYF
NA	TRBV6-1	TRBJ1-1	TRBD1	TGTGCCAGCAGTGAAGGATATGGTAGCAGGGGGCTAGCTTTAATGAACACTGAAGCTTTCTTT	CASSEGYGSRGLALMNTEAFF
NA	TRBV6-1	TRBJ1-3	NA	TGTGCCAGCAGTGAAGAGTGGCCAGGCTCTGGAAACACCATATATTTT	CASSEEWPGSGNTIYF
NA	TRBV25-1	TRBJ1-1	NA	TGTGCCAGCAGTGCCGAGGGTGATACTGAAGCTTTCTTT	CASSAEGDTEAFF
NA	TRBV7-7	TRBJ2-5	TRBD2	TGTGCTAGCAGCTCCCTTAGTGCGGGGGGGCGTTCGGAGACCCAGTACTTC	CASSSLSAGGRSETQYF
NA	TRBV5-1	TRBJ2-3	TRBD2	TGCGCCAGCAGCTTGGTGACTAGCGGGAGAGTTGCAGATACGCAGTATTTT	CASSLVTSGRVADTQYF
NA	TRBV7-9	TRBJ2-1	NA	TGTGCCAGCAGCTTAGGGGTCCTGCTAGCGAGCTCCTACAATGAGCAGTTCTTC	CASSLGVLLASSYNEQFF
NA	TRBV2	TRBJ2-5	TRBD2	TGTGCCAGCAGTGACGCGGGGGGCCAAGAGACCCAGTACTTC	CASSDAGGQETQYF
NA	TRBV5-4	TRBJ2-5	TRBD2	TGTGCCAGCAGCTTGGTCGGGAGGCGAGAGACCCAGTACTTC	CASSLVGRRETQYF
NA	TRBV23-1	TRBJ1-2	TRBD1	TGCGCCAGCAGTCAGTATGGGACAGGGGCCATAGCTAACTATGGCTACACCTTC	CASSQYGTGAIANYGYTF
few	TRBV10-3	TRBJ1-4	TRBD1	TGTGCCATCAGGCCGGGACAGGGGAGTGAAAAACTGTTTTTT	CAIRPGQGSEKLFF
NA	TRBV14	TRBJ1-6	TRBD1	TGTGCCAGCAGCCGACGCGGACAGGGACCTCGGTCACCCCTCCACTTT	CASSRRGQGPRSPLHF
once	TRBV18	TRBJ1-4	NA	TGTGCCAGCTCCCCAATCAGGGCAGATGAAAAACTGTTTTTT	CASSPIRADEKLFF
NA	TRBV6-5	TRBJ1-5	NA	TGTGCCAGCAGTCCAGATCCCAATCAGCCCCAGCATTTT	CASSPDPNQPQHF
NA	TRBV14	TRBJ2-1	TRBD2	TGTGCCAGCAGCCAAGATCTAGGACTAGCGGAGGAAAATGAGCAGTTCTTC	CASSQDLGLAEENEQFF
NA	TRBV24-1	TRBJ1-1	TRBD1	TGTGCCACCAGGCAGGGGGCTAACACTGAAGCTTTCTTT	CATRQGANTEAFF
few	TRBV15	TRBJ2-2	NA	TGTGCCACCGCGGCGATAACCATGAACACCGGGGAGCTGTTTTTT	CATAAITMNTGELFF
NA	TRBV19	TRBJ1-1	TRBD1	TGTGCCAGTAGTAGTCGACAGGGGGCGCGGAACACTGAAGCTTTCTTT	CASSSRQGARNTEAFF
NA	TRBV9	TRBJ2-3	TRBD2	TGTGCCAGCAGCTTACGCGGGACTAGCGTGGGAGATACGCAGTATTTT	CASSLRGTSVGDTQYF
NA	TRBV6-2/TRBV6-3	TRBJ2-3	NA	TGTGCCAGCAGTTATGGGTCCGAGGAGGGAGATACGCAGTATTTT	CASSYGSEEGDTQYF
NA	TRBV13	TRBJ2-7	NA	TGTGCCAGCAGCTACGGATCACTCGGGGTGGAAGCCTACGAGCAGTACTTC	CASSYGSLGVEAYEQYF
NA	TRBV6-6	TRBJ2-7	NA	TGTGCCAGCAGCTCCTCGACCGGGAGAGCCGGGTACGAGCAGTACTTC	CASSSSTGRAGYEQYF
few	TRBV3-1/TRBV3-2	TRBJ1-5	TRBD1	TGTGCCAGCAGTCGGGACAGGGATCAGCCCCAGCATTTT	CASSRDRDQPQHF
NA	TRBV29-1	TRBJ2-5	NA	TGCAGCGTTGACTGGAACAGAGGGCAAGAGACCCAGTACTTC	CSVDWNRGQETQYF
NA	TRBV12-3/TRBV12-4	TRBJ2-1	TRBD1	TGTGCCAGCAGACCAACAGGGGTCAATGAGCAGTTCTTC	CASRPTGVNEQFF
NA	TRBV7-2	TRBJ1-3	NA	TGTGCCAGCAGCTTAGCTCCAGGGGACACCATATATTTT	CASSLAPGDTIYF
NA	TRBV5-1	TRBJ1-1	TRBD1	TGCGCCAGCAGCACGGGACAGGCGAACACTGAAGCTTTCTTT	CASSTGQANTEAFF
NA	TRBV7-8	TRBJ1-2	TRBD1	TGTGCCAGCAGCAATAGGTCCGGGACAGTTTCCCATGGCTACACCTTC	CASSNRSGTVSHGYTF
NA	TRBV7-4	TRBJ1-5	TRBD1	TGTGCCAGCAGCTACCACCGGGACAGGGGGCAGAATAGCAATCAGCCCCAGCATTTT	CASSYHRDRGQNSNQPQHF
NA	TRBV19	TRBJ1-5	NA	TGTGCCAGTAGTCCCACAGGGTCCAATCAGCCCCAGCATTTT	CASSPTGSNQPQHF
once	TRBV2	TRBJ1-2	TRBD1	TGTGCCAGCAGGGGGGGGACAGGCGCTCTCTATGGCTACACCTTC	CASRGGTGALYGYTF
NA	TRBV12-3/TRBV12-4	TRBJ2-7	TRBD2	TGTGCCAGCAGTTTGAGGGAGGGCTACGAGCAGTACTTC	CASSLREGYEQYF
NA	TRBV5-1	TRBJ1-1	TRBD1	TGCGCCAGCAGCTTGTCTACAGGGGGCTATGAGAACACTGAAGCTTTCTTT	CASSLSTGGYENTEAFF
NA	TRBV19	TRBJ1-2	NA	TGTGCCAGCAGGACCGGGGATGGCTACACCTTC	CASRTGDGYTF
NA	TRBV3-1/TRBV3-2	TRBJ2-1	NA	TGTGCCAGCAGCCAAGAGGGGGGGCGAGGTGAGCAGTTCTTC	CASSQEGGRGEQFF
NA	TRBV7-3	TRBJ2-1	TRBD1	TGTGCCAGCAGCCGCGGCGGGACAGGGCTCAATGAGCAGTTCTTC	CASSRGGTGLNEQFF
NA	TRBV14	TRBJ1-6	TRBD1	TGTGCCAGCAGCCAATATGGACAGGCTTCACCCCTCCACTTT	CASSQYGQASPLHF
NA	TRBV28	TRBJ2-3	NA	TGTGCCAGCAGTTTCGGCACCCTTGGACAGGGAGGGGATACGCAGTATTTT	CASSFGTLGQGGDTQYF
NA	TRBV18	TRBJ2-5	TRBD2	TGTGCCAGCTCACCAAAGCGGGAGGGCCTGGAGACCCAGTACTTC	CASSPKREGLETQYF
NA	TRBV9	TRBJ2-2	TRBD2	TGTGCCAGCAGCGTAGGGGGACTAGCGGTGTCTGCAACCGGGGAGCTGTTTTTT	CASSVGGLAVSATGELFF
NA	TRBV21-1	TRBJ2-3	NA	TGTGCCAGCAGCAAAGGGACTAGCGGAGATCGAGATACGCAGTATTTT	CASSKGTSGDRDTQYF
once	TRBV28	TRBJ2-3	NA	TGTGCTGCCGGCGGGTTACTGCCGAATACGCAGTATTTT	CAAGGLLPNTQYF